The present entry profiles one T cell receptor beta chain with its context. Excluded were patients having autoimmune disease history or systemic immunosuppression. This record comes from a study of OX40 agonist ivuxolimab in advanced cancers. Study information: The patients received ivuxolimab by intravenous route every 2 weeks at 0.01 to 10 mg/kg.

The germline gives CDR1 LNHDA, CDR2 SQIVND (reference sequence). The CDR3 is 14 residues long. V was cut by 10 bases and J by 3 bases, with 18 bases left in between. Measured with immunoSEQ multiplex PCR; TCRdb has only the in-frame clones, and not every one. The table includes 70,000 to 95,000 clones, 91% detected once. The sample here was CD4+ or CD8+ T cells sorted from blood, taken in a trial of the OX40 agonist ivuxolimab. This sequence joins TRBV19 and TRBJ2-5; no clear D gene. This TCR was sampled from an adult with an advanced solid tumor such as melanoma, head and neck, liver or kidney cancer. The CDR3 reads CATAPEWVKETQYF. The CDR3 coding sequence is TGTGCCACCGCCCCGGAGTGGGTAAAAGAGACCCAGTACTTC. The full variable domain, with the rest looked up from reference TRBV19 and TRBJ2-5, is DGGITQSPKYLFRKEGQNVTLSCEQNLNHDAMYWYRQDPGQGLRLIYYSQIVNDFQKGDIAEGYSVSREKKESFPLTVTSAQKNPTAFYLCATAPEWVKETQYFGPGTRLLVL.